Reported below is one T cell receptor beta chain. Antigen: not known. The data were obtained in a study of T cell responses to AZD1222 COVID-19 vaccine. General study results and limits: Unmutated variant regions are reportedly the target of nearly half of TCRs that are spike-specific. Samples come after the peak T cell response, not at day 14. Only five to seven AZD1222 recipients were seropositive at baseline.

Sequencing was performed with immunoSEQ multiplex PCR; in TCRdb, only in-frame clones are kept and a portion is missing. Counted here are some 150,000 clones, just under 95% occurring once; the ten biggest clones make up over 0.8%. Germline lookup yields CDR1 SGHVS and CDR2 FQNEAQ. The CDR3 length is 14 residues. The ends were cut back, 6 bases at V and 4 bases at J, with 14 bases in the middle. The material sequenced was peripheral blood, taken on day 0 of AZD1222 vaccination. The clonotype comes from an adult in good health. This chain links TRBV7-8 with TRBJ2-3; possible D gene TRBD2, 6 bases. The CDR3 nucleotides are TGTGCCAGCAGTCTTGTGGGAGGATCAGATACGCAGTATTTT. Its protein product is CASSLVGGSDTQYF.